This T cell receptor beta chain was recorded in a study of cytomegalovirus exposure and HLA in healthy donors. On the study more broadly: A prior study identified 100 million to 130 million unique TCR beta sequences from about 179 million T cells. The study's findings and limits: The productive fraction for most TCR beta V segments was about 87% or about 30% in an earlier analysis. Links to common viral pathogens appeared, in a later analysis, for several of the most significant clusters.

Trimming stripped 0 bases from V and 5 bases from J, with 20 bases between. The CDR3 loop spans 17 amino acids. The germline gives CDR1 LGHNA, CDR2 YNFKEQ. As regards this clone: Its antigen is undetermined.

PCR involved 60 Vbeta and 13 Jbeta primers. This table comes from immunoSEQ multiplex PCR, and its TCRdb copy is limited to in-frame clones, with some not included. The data show 100,000 or so clones, approximately 77% seen once. The sample was PBMCs. The V call is TRBV4-2, the J call TRBJ2-7; tentative D call: TRBD2 (6 bases). This receptor was obtained from a woman between 40 and 50 years old in good health and CMV-seronegative. This CDR3 reads CASSQEGRGLSGNEQYF. CDR3 DNA sequence: TGTGCCAGCAGCCAAGAGGGCCGGGGACTCTCGGGAAACGAGCAGTACTTC.